These T cell receptor beta chains were read from a single sample in a study of T-cell memory formation after mild COVID-19. One entry per CDR3 protein, called by TCRdb with MiXCR from the 5' RACE reads. Of about 540,000 distinct CDR3 sequences in the sample, around 21% were seen once. Sequenced material: PBMCs or a T cell subset sorted from them (not recorded which). These receptor sequences come from an adult woman who had mild COVID-19 (a few samples of this study predate the infection). Cell type and time point are not known. Each CDR3 is given with its conserved first and last residue. D genes are given only for firm matches. Some rows mark clone size as missing; the rest say once, few, many or name a class of expanded clone.

clone_size j_call d_call v_call cdr3_nt cdr3_aa
. TRBJ1-1 . TRBV5-1 TGCGCCAGCAGCCTAACAACGGAGGGCACTGAAGCTTTCTTT CASSLTTEGTEAFF
. TRBJ2-1 . TRBV29-1 TGCAGCGACTATGACGGACCCCGCAATGAGCAGTTCTTC CSDYDGPRNEQFF
. TRBJ2-3 . TRBV6-5 TGTGCCAGCAGTTTTGGTATGGCAGATACGCAGTATTTT CASSFGMADTQYF
. TRBJ2-2 . TRBV11-3 TGTGCCAGCAGCCCCCGAGTCATCGGGGAGCTGTTTTTT CASSPRVIGELFF
. TRBJ2-2 . TRBV4-3 TGCGCCAGCAGCCAATCGAGCGGGACCGGGGAGCTGTTTTTT CASSQSSGTGELFF
once TRBJ2-3 . TRBV9 TGTGCCAGCAGCCTCGTAGACACAGATACGCAGTATTTT CASSLVDTDTQYF
. TRBJ2-7 TRBD2 TRBV7-9 TGTGCCAGCAGCCCTTCAGAAGCGGGGGAACCCTACGAGCAGTACTTC CASSPSEAGEPYEQYF
many TRBJ2-1 TRBD2 TRBV23-1 TGCGCCAGCAGTCAATTGCGCGGGAGCCCCTACAATGAGCAGTTCTTC CASSQLRGSPYNEQFF
few TRBJ2-7 . TRBV4-1 TGCGCCAGCAGCCAAGGTACGGGAGACCTCTACGAGCAGTACTTC CASSQGTGDLYEQYF
. TRBJ2-3 . TRBV7-9 TGTGCCAGCAGCTCCATTTGGGCTAGAGTTGATACGCAGTATTTT CASSSIWARVDTQYF
. TRBJ2-7 TRBD2 TRBV15 TGTGCCACCGCCGGGGGTCTCGGGAGTGTAGCGGGGACCTACGAGCAGTACTTC CATAGGLGSVAGTYEQYF
. TRBJ2-1 TRBD1 TRBV24-1 TGTGCCACCAGTGATGGCGGGACAGGGGGGAGCGATGAGCAGTTCTTC CATSDGGTGGSDEQFF
few TRBJ2-1 TRBD1 TRBV5-6 TGTGCCAGCAGCTCGGGACAGGTGTTGAATGAGCAGTTCTTC CASSSGQVLNEQFF
few TRBJ2-5 TRBD1 TRBV5-1 TGCGCCAGCAGCTCCGGACAGGCAAAAGAGACCCAGTACTTC CASSSGQAKETQYF
few TRBJ1-2 TRBD1 TRBV7-9 TGTGCCAGCAGGTTCACAGGGGATGGCTACACCTTC CASRFTGDGYTF
. TRBJ2-3 . TRBV28 TGTGCCAGCAGTTTGGGTTCGAATACGCAGTATTTT CASSLGSNTQYF
many TRBJ1-3 . TRBV7-8 TGTGCCAGCAGCTTAGCGTTGGGGGCGTATGGAAACACCATATATTTT CASSLALGAYGNTIYF
. TRBJ1-1 . TRBV12-3/TRBV12-4 TGTGCCAGCAGTTTAGCGCTGGGGAGAGAAGCTTTCTTT CASSLALGREAFF
. TRBJ2-5 . TRBV9 TGTGCCAGCAGCTCCCGGACAGAGAAAGAGACCCAGTACTTC CASSSRTEKETQYF
. TRBJ2-2 . TRBV6-7 TGTGCCAGCAGTTATTTCGACAGAGAGAACACCGGGGAGCTGTTTTTT CASSYFDRENTGELFF
. TRBJ2-7 TRBD1 TRBV6-6 TGTGCCAGCAGCTCCGGGACAGTAACCTACGAGCAGTACTTC CASSSGTVTYEQYF
. TRBJ1-1 . TRBV6-2/TRBV6-3 TGTGCCAGCAGTTCCCCTGCGGAAAGGCGAAGGGGGAACACTGAAGCTTTCTTT CASSSPAERRRGNTEAFF
few TRBJ2-4 . TRBV4-2 TGTGCCAGCAGCCAAGATGAGGGTGCCAAAAACATTCAGTACTTC CASSQDEGAKNIQYF
. TRBJ2-7 TRBD1 TRBV5-6 TGTGCCAGCAGCTGGGGGACAGGGTTCTACGAGCAGTACTTC CASSWGTGFYEQYF
. TRBJ2-7 . TRBV18 TGTGCCAGCTCAAGGAGAAACGAGCAGTACTTC CASSRRNEQYF
few TRBJ2-1 TRBD2 TRBV6-5 TGTGCCAGCAGTTATGGGCTAGCGGGAAGTAATGAGCAGTTCTTC CASSYGLAGSNEQFF
. TRBJ2-7 TRBD2 TRBV5-1 TGCGCCAGCAGCTTGGCTAGCGGGATCAACGAGCAGTACTTC CASSLASGINEQYF